This T cell receptor (beta chain) is from a study of T cells in Graves' hyperthyroidism and ophthalmopathy. Germline V gene lookup returns CDR1 WSHSY and CDR2 SAAADI. The CDR3 covers 13 residues. V lost 11 bases to trimming and J lost 5 bases, with 17 bases between them. RNA transcripts were the template for amplifying TCR beta CDR3 regions. The HTBI primer set was used in a first-round RT-PCR of the TCR CDR3. Each CDR3 protein gets one entry after TCRdb re-called the multiplex PCR reads with MiXCR. Among more than 500,000 distinct CDR3 sequences listed, less than 15% were seen once. This clonotype appeared a few times.

The source is a woman between 40 and 50 years old with Graves' hyperthyroidism. Material: blood. The chain recombines TRBV10-2 with TRBJ2-3; tentatively, D is TRBD2 (6 bases). The chain's CDR3 is CAHGSGTGDTQYF. CDR3 bases: TGCGCCCACGGGTCTGGGACTGGAGATACGCAGTATTTT.